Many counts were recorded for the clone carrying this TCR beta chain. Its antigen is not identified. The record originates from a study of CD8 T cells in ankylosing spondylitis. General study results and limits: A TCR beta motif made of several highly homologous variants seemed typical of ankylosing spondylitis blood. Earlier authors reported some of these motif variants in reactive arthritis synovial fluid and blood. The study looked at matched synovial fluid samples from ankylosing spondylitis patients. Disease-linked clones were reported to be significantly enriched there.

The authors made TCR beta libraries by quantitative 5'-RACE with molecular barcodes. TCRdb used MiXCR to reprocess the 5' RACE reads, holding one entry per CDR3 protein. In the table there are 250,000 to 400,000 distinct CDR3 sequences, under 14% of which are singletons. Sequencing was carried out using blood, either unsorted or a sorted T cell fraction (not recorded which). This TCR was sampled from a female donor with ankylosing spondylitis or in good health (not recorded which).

The CDR3 nucleotides are TGTGCCAGCAGTTTAGCGGGAGGGGATCAGCCCCAGCATTTT. It translates to CASSLAGGDQPQHF. This chain joins TRBV12-3 or TRBV12-4 and TRBJ1-5; perhaps TRBD1 as D (5 bases). V shed 0 bases and J shed 5 bases, with 8 bases lying between them. The CDR3 has 14 amino acids.